The present entry profiles one T cell receptor beta chain with its context. The treatment is: some 20 received Ad26.COV2.S at low or high dose, single or two shots; a few received placebo; per-sample allocation not given. Day 63 following the first vaccine or placebo injection was when the samples were taken. An Ad26 vector was used to express Wuhan-strain SARS-CoV-2 spike as the vaccine. These data belong to a study of Ad26.COV2.S vaccination and SARS-CoV-2 variants. Clones were read by immunoSEQ multiplex PCR, and TCRdb kept only the in-frame ones, dropping some. The sample holds about 480,000 clones, 70% to 90% seen once. The CDR3 covers 13 residues. V lost 2 bases and J 1 base, leaving 2 bases between the germline ends. CDR1 and CDR2 (germline): SGHTA, FQGTGA.

This sequence joins TRBV7-3 and TRBJ2-2; unclear D gene. The TCR sequence derives from a person aged 18-60 years who received the Ad26.COV2.S COVID-19 vaccine or a placebo. The sequenced sample was peripheral blood, obtained in a trial of Ad26.COV2.S vaccine versus placebo. The CDR3 nucleotides are TGTGCCAGCAGCTTACGGAACACCGGGGAGCTGTTTTTT. Translation gives CASSLRNTGELFF.